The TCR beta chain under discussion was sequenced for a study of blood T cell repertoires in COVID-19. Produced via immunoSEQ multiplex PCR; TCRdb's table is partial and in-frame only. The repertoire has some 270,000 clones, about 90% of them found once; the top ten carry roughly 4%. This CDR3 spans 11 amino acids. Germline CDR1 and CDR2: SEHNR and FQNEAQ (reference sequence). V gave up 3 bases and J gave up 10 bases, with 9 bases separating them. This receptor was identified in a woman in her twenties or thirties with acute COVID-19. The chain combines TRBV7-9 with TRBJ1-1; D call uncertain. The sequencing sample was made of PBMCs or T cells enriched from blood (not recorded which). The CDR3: CASSFEGAAFF. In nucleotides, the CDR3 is TGTGCCAGCAGCTTTGAGGGTGCAGCTTTCTTT.